This T cell receptor (beta chain) stems from a study of cytomegalovirus exposure and HLA in healthy donors. The PCR made use of 60 Vbeta and 13 Jbeta primers. Sequenced by immunoSEQ multiplex PCR; TCRdb stores in-frame clones only, minus some. The sample has around 150,000 clones; around 70% are singletons. The CDR3 runs to 15 residues. Sequenced input: PBMCs. The rearrangement joins TRBV5-3 to TRBJ2-5; possible D gene TRBD2, 7 bases. The DNA end is more similar to TRBJ2-7, so the J call may be wrong. TRBV5-3 is an ORF, with its function uncertain. The TCR was taken from a man aged 40-50 years in good health and CMV-seronegative. The chain's CDR3 is CARSLPGAGAYEQYF. The CDR3 DNA reads TGTGCCAGAAGCTTGCCGGGGGCGGGAGCCTACGAGCAGTACTTC.